These 28 T cell receptor beta chains came from one sample sequenced in a study of blood T cell repertoires in COVID-19. The data were produced by immunoSEQ multiplex PCR, yet TCRdb's version contains in-frame clones alone and is incomplete. Here the sample spans 150,000 to 200,000 clones, 70% to 90% being singletons. Sequencing was performed on peripheral blood. Every receptor here comes from a woman aged 55-69 years with COVID-19, enrolled during active disease.

The rearrangement links TRBV7-3 to TRBJ2-7; TRBD2 agrees at 9 bases. The length of the CDR3 is 14 residues. V lost 1 base and J lost 5; bases outside the gene matches: 3. Germline V gene sequence: CDR1 SGHTA, CDR2 FQGTGA. CDR3 DNA sequence: TGTGCCAGCAGCTTAAGCGGGAGGGCCAACGAGCAGTACTTC. Translation gives CASSLSGRANEQYF.

This chain uses TRBV30 with TRBJ2-1; 7 bases are a match to TRBD1. With 4 bases clipped from V and 8 bases from J, the junction kept 5 bases outside the gene matches. This CDR3 has 12 amino acids. CDR1 is GTSNPN and CDR2 is SVGIG in the germline V gene (reference sequence). The CDR3 region has the DNA TGTGCCTGGAACAGGGGTATGGATGAGCAGTTCTTC. It encodes CAWNRGMDEQFF.

This clone was counted a few times. DNA for the CDR3: TGTGCCAGCAGCAAATTTTCCACGGGTTTGTTTACTGAAGCTTTCTTT. This encodes CASSKFSTGLFTEAFF. This rearrangement joins TRBV21-1 to TRBJ1-1. TRBV21-1 constitutes a pseudogene. The CDR3 is 16 amino acids.

The chain employs TRBV24-1 and TRBJ1-5; 7 bases are a match to TRBD1. Germline values: CDR1 KGHDR, CDR2 SFDVKD. J was trimmed by 6 bases and V by 2 bases; bases with no gene match: 12. The CDR3 covers 17 residues. The CDR3 protein is CATSDSVVGGLGQPQHF. The CDR3 DNA sequence: TGTGCCACCAGTGATTCGGTGGTAGGGGGCTTGGGTCAGCCCCAGCATTTT.

The chain combines TRBV7-2 with TRBJ2-7; D is perhaps TRBD1 (6 bases). The V end lost 2 bases, the J end lost 6 bases, and 17 bases lay between the germline ends. The germline V gene encodes CDR1 SGHTA and CDR2 FQGNSA. The CDR3 has 15 amino acids. The CDR3 nucleotides are TGTGCCAGCAGCTTACTGGGCAGGGGTAGGGGCGAGCAGTACTTC. Amino acids: CASSLLGRGRGEQYF.

The J gene is TRBJ2-1, the V gene TRBV29-1; D is ambiguous. Trimming took 2 bases from V and 8 from J, leaving 10 bases between them. The CDR3 is 12 residues long. Germline assignment: CDR1 SQVTM and CDR2 ANQGSEA. This CDR3 is CSVESDMDEQFF. The CDR3 DNA follows: TGCAGCGTTGAATCCGACATGGATGAGCAGTTCTTC.

The chain has TRBV12-5 and TRBJ1-1; 8 bases fit TRBD1. Germline V gene sequence: CDR1 LGHNT, CDR2 FRNRAP. Unmatched junction bases numbered 5, after V lost 2 bases and J lost 6 bases. There are 14 residues in the CDR3. CDR3 DNA: TGTGCTAGTGGTTTGTCCGGACAGGGCGCTGAAGCTTTCTTT. Its translation is CASGLSGQGAEAFF.

This rearrangement joins TRBV29-1 to TRBJ2-1; D unclear. Germline assignment: CDR1 SQVTM and CDR2 ANQGSEA. CDR3 size: 14 residues. V was shortened by 2 bases and J by 0 bases, with 8 bases between the two germline ends. CDR3 sequence: CSVESSISYNEQFF. CDR3 bases: TGCAGCGTTGAAAGCTCAATCTCCTACAATGAGCAGTTCTTC.

The rearrangement uses TRBV5-5 and TRBJ1-1; 8 bases are a match to TRBD1. Trimming at V came to 4 bases and at J to 0 bases, leaving 5 bases not matched to a gene. The germline gives CDR1 SGHKS, CDR2 YYEKEE (reference sequence). The CDR3 loop spans 15 amino acids. DNA of the CDR3: TGTGCCAGCAGCCCCCGGACAGGGATGAACACTGAAGCTTTCTTT. This translates into CASSPRTGMNTEAFF. The full variable domain, rest sourced from reference TRBV5-5 and TRBJ1-1, is DAGVTQSPTHLIKTRGQQVTLRCSPISGHKSVSWYQQVLGQGPQFIFQYYEKEERGRGNFPDRFSARQFPNYSSELNVNALLLGDSALYLCASSPRTGMNTEAFFGQGTRLTVV.

The rearrangement links TRBV5-1 to TRBJ2-7; a weak D match, TRBD2 (5 bases). Deletions cut 4 bases from V and 1 base from J, with 9 bases between. The germline V gene encodes CDR1 SGHRS and CDR2 YFSETQ. This CDR3 is 13 amino acids long. CDR3: CASSRERSYEQYF. The DNA of the CDR3 is TGCGCCAGCAGCCGCGAGCGGTCCTACGAGCAGTACTTC.

The chain employs TRBV4-3 and TRBJ1-4, with no clear D. CDR1 and CDR2 from the germline V gene are LGHNA and YSLEER. The CDR3 has 16 amino acids. V was clipped by 3 bases and J by 5 bases, with 16 bases between them. In DNA form, the CDR3 reads TGCGCCAGCAGCCAGACAATCCCAGCCCAGAATGAAAAACTGTTTTTT. The encoded protein is CASSQTIPAQNEKLFF.

This chain uses TRBV30 with TRBJ2-5, with D uncertain. Trimming removed 0 bases at V and 6 bases at J, with 5 bases between. This CDR3 spans 11 amino acids. The germline V gene has CDR1 GTSNPN and CDR2 SVGIG (reference sequence). The CDR3 nucleotides are TGTGCCTGGAGTGTAACTCAGACCCAGTACTTC. Translated, it gives CAWSVTQTQYF.

The chain is built from TRBV6-6 and TRBJ1-1; 7 nucleotides match TRBD1. CDR1 MNHNY and CDR2 SVGAGI come from the germline V gene (reference sequence). V was pared by 5 bases and J by 6 bases, with 9 bases of the junction left unmatched. The CDR3 totals 14 residues. The CDR3 DNA sequence: TGTGCCAGCAGTCCCACCAACAGGGGACCTGAAGCTTTCTTT. Translating gives CASSPTNRGPEAFF.

This clone was counted only a few times. The chain links TRBV11-2 to TRBJ2-7, with 10 bases fitting TRBD2. The V gene end was trimmed by 5 bases and the J gene end by 3 bases; junction bases not matched to a gene: 4. This CDR3 is built from 14 residues. Germline V CDR1 and CDR2: SGHAT, FQNNGV. In nucleotides, the CDR3 is TGTGCCAGCAGCGCCTCTAGCGGGAGCTACGAGCAGTACTTC. It translates to CASSASSGSYEQYF. The whole variable domain, filled in from reference TRBV11-2 and TRBJ2-7, reads EAGVAQSPRYKIIEKRQSVAFWCNPISGHATLYWYQQILGQGPKLLIQFQNNGVVDDSQLPKDRFSAERLKGVDSTLKIQPAKLEDSAVYLCASSASSGSYEQYFGPGTRLTVT.

The V call is TRBV27, the J call TRBJ2-1; 9 bases map to TRBD2. This CDR3 has 14 residues. Per the germline V gene, CDR1 is MNHEY and CDR2 is SMNVEV (reference sequence). Trimming removed 5 bases from V and 7 bases from J; junction bases left unmatched: 6. The CDR3 DNA follows: TGTGCCAGCAGTCCAGCGGGAGGTAATAATGAGCAGTTCTTC. This gives the protein CASSPAGGNNEQFF.

This chain joins TRBV4-3 and TRBJ2-7, with 7 bases aligning to TRBD1. V was pared by 2 bases and J by 2 bases, with 3 bases of the junction left unmatched. CDR1 is LGHNA, CDR2 YSLEER, per germline. CDR3 size: 14 residues. Here the CDR3 DNA reads TGCGCCAGCAGCCAAAGTACAGGGGCCTACGAGCAGTACTTC. Translating gives CASSQSTGAYEQYF.

In its sample, this clone was seen a few times. The chain combines TRBV14 with TRBJ1-2, with unresolved D. CDR1 and CDR2 (germline): SGHDN, FVKESK. The V end lost 0 bases, the J end lost 4 bases, and 9 bases lay between the germline ends. The CDR3 is 14 residues long. The DNA for the CDR3 is TGTGCCAGCAGCCAAGATTGGGCTTCCTATGGCTACACCTTC. It codes for CASSQDWASYGYTF.

A few counts support this clone. The gene calls are TRBV11-2 and TRBJ1-3; a possible D gene is TRBD1 (5 bases). The ends were cut back, 4 bases at V and 0 bases at J, with 10 bases in the middle. This CDR3 is built from 15 residues. Germline assignment: CDR1 SGHAT and CDR2 FQNNGV. CDR3 bases: TGTGCCAGCAGCTCCGGGGGGTTCTCTGGAAACACCATATATTTT. This sequence encodes CASSSGGFSGNTIYF.

This clone was detected only once. The V and J genes are TRBV30 and TRBJ2-2; no definite D call. This CDR3 has 16 amino acids. V was shortened by 4 bases and J by 0 bases, with 15 bases between the two germline ends. Germline CDR1 and CDR2: GTSNPN and SVGIG (reference sequence). This chain's CDR3 is CAWNAYSFANTGELFF. CDR3 DNA: TGTGCCTGGAACGCCTATTCCTTCGCGAACACCGGGGAGCTGTTTTTT.

This clone was seen a handful of times. CDR3 nucleotides: TGTGCCAGCTCACCGCAACCGGGACAATCCTACGAGCAGTACTTC. Residues: CASSPQPGQSYEQYF. The chain combines TRBV18 with TRBJ2-7, with D possibly TRBD1 on 6 matching bases. Germline CDR1 and CDR2: KGHSH and LQKENI. The V gene lost 3 bases and the J gene lost 1 base, with 13 bases spanning the gap. The CDR3 has 15 residues.

The V and J genes are TRBV5-1 and TRBJ2-5; D possibly corresponds to TRBD2 (6 bases). V lost 0 bases and J lost 4, with 10 bases in between. Germline V gene sequence: CDR1 SGHRS, CDR2 YFSETQ. CDR3 size: 14 residues. In nucleotides, the CDR3 is TGCGCCAGCAGCTTGGCCGGAGGGCGAGAGACCCAGTACTTC. Translation gives CASSLAGGRETQYF.

This clone was seen more than once but under ten times. The genes are TRBV5-8 and TRBJ1-5; TRBD1 agrees at 7 bases. This CDR3 spans 15 amino acids. After removal of 4 bases from V and 0 bases from J, the junction contained 4 bases not matched to a gene. From germline, CDR1 is SGHTS and CDR2 YDEGEE. The CDR3 coding sequence is TGTGCCAGCAGCATTGGGGACAGTAGCAATCAGCCCCAGCATTTT. The encoded protein is CASSIGDSSNQPQHF.

This chain uses TRBV11-2 with TRBJ2-2; TRBD1 matches at 9 bases. Germline CDR1 reads SGHAT; CDR2 reads FQNNGV. The V segment lost 5 bases and the J segment 9 bases; nucleotides outside the gene matches: 10. This CDR3 has 15 amino acids. DNA of the CDR3: TGTGCCAGCAGCCCAATACAGGGGGCAATGCGGGAGCTGTTTTTT. It specifies CASSPIQGAMRELFF.

The chain recombines TRBV14 with TRBJ2-7, with TRBD2 as a possible D gene (6 bases). Trimming shortened V by 0 bases and J by 2 bases, and 14 bases separated the two germline ends. The germline V gene has CDR1 SGHDN and CDR2 FVKESK. The CDR3 covers 16 residues. The CDR3 DNA reads as TGTGCCAGCAGCCAAGACGCGGGGCAGAGGACCTACGAGCAGTACTTC. Amino acid sequence: CASSQDAGQRTYEQYF. Full variable domain (rest looked up from reference TRBV14 and TRBJ2-7): EAGVTQFPSHSVIEKGQTVTLRCDPISGHDNLYWYRRVMGKEIKFLLHFVKESKQDESGMPNNRFLAERTGGTYSTLKVQPAELEDSGVYFCASSQDAGQRTYEQYFGPGTRLTVT.

The chain recombines TRBV18 with TRBJ2-2, with TRBD1 as a possible D gene (5 bases). V lost 5 bases and J lost 0, with 10 bases in between. Germline V gene sequence: CDR1 KGHSH, CDR2 LQKENI. The CDR3 runs 15 residues. CDR3 nucleotides: TGTGCCAGCTCAGTAAAGACAGCGAACACCGGGGAGCTGTTTTTT. The encoded protein is CASSVKTANTGELFF.

The sample holds one count of this clone. This sequence joins TRBV15 and TRBJ2-3, with unresolved D. Trimming took off 0 bases at V and 2 bases at J, with 9 bases between the two ends. Germline CDR1 and CDR2: LNHNV and YYDKDF (reference sequence). The CDR3 runs to 15 residues. The CDR3 spells CATSRDGQFTDTQYF. Here the CDR3 DNA reads TGTGCCACCAGCAGAGATGGGCAATTCACAGATACGCAGTATTTT.

The chain employs TRBV24-1 and TRBJ2-1; maybe TRBD1 (6 bases). V shed 5 bases and J shed 7 bases, with 20 bases lying between them. Germline V gene lookup returns CDR1 KGHDR and CDR2 SFDVKD. This CDR3 has 16 amino acids. The CDR3 nucleotides are TGTGCCACCAGTGGTCTTGCCTCAACAGGGTCGAATGAGCAGTTCTTC. The encoded protein is CATSGLASTGSNEQFF.

The chain links TRBV27 to TRBJ2-7; 14 positions match TRBD2. V shed 4 bases, J shed 2 bases, and the junction held 13 bases outside the gene matches. Germline-derived CDR1 and CDR2 are MNHEY and SMNVEV (reference sequence). The CDR3 runs to 19 residues. The CDR3 DNA reads as TGTGCCAGCAGTTCGCTATGGGGACTAGCGGGAGTAATTCCCTACGAGCAGTACTTC. Its translation: CASSSLWGLAGVIPYEQYF.